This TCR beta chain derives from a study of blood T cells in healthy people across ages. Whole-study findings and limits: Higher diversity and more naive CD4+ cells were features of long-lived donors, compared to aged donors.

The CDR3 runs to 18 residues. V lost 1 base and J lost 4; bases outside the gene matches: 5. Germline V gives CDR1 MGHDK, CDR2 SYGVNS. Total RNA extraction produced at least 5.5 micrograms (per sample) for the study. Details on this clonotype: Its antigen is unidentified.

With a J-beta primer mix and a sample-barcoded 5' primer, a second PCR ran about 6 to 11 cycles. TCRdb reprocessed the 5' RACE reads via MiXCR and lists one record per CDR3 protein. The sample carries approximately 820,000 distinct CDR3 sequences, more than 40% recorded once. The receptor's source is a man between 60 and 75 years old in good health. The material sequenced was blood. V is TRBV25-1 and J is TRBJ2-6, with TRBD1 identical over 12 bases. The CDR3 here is CASSEWGTGGSGANVLTF. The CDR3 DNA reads TGTGCCAGCAGTGAATGGGGGACAGGGGGCTCCGGGGCCAACGTCCTGACTTTC.